Below are 20 T cell receptor beta chains sequenced from a single sample in a study of blood T cell repertoires in COVID-19. Sequencing used immunoSEQ multiplex PCR; TCRdb keeps in-frame clones, though not all of them. The sample comprises about 300,000 clones, roughly 87% of which are singletons, and less than 15% rests with the top ten. The specimen sequenced was peripheral blood. These receptors were collected from a human donor in a cohort sampled during active COVID-19.

The rearrangement links TRBV27 to TRBJ1-6; 9 bases match TRBD1. The germline gives CDR1 MNHEY, CDR2 SMNVEV (reference sequence). The CDR3 contains 12 residues. Trimming at V came to 10 bases and at J to 13 bases, leaving 8 bases not matched to a gene. The CDR3 loop reads CATGTGILPLHF. The CDR3, as DNA: TGTGCCACCGGGACAGGGATTCTTCCCCTCCACTTT.

The gene calls are TRBV4-1 and TRBJ1-2, with D hard to call. Per germline, CDR1 MGHRA and CDR2 YSYEKL. Trimming cost V 0 bases and J 1 base, with 9 bases left between them. This CDR3 spans 15 amino acids. The CDR3 DNA sequence: TGCGCCAGCAGCCAAGATCCCTCCAGTAACTATGGCTACACCTTC. Translating gives CASSQDPSSNYGYTF.

This chain connects TRBV2 to TRBJ1-4, with D possibly being TRBD1 (5 bases). This CDR3 comprises 13 residues. V was shortened by 6 bases and J by 8 bases, with 13 bases between the two germline ends. Germline assignment: CDR1 SNHLY and CDR2 FYNNEI. The CDR3 sequence is CASSSGQSEKLFF. The CDR3 DNA is TGTGCCAGCAGCTCCGGACAATCCGAAAAACTGTTTTTT.

The chain is built from TRBV15 and TRBJ1-4; the D gene is possibly TRBD1 (6 bases). Trimming stripped 3 bases from V and 6 bases from J, with 17 bases between. This CDR3 comprises 16 residues. Germline values: CDR1 LNHNV, CDR2 YYDKDF (reference sequence). The DNA for the CDR3 is TGTGCCACCAGCAGCGAGGGGGGGGTTGGTTATGAAAAACTGTTTTTT. Protein sequence: CATSSEGGVGYEKLFF.

The chain has TRBV5-1 and TRBJ1-1, with TRBD1 matching 7 bases. The CDR3 contains 15 residues. The V segment lost 0 bases and the J segment 1 base; nucleotides outside the gene matches: 3. Germline CDR1 SGHRS, CDR2 YFSETQ. CDR3 sequence reads: CASSLEGQQNTEAFF. The CDR3 DNA is TGCGCCAGCAGCTTGGAGGGACAGCAGAACACTGAAGCTTTCTTT.

This chain links TRBV3-1 (or the pseudogene TRBV3-2) with TRBJ2-7; D perhaps matches TRBD2 (5 bases). There are 11 residues in the CDR3. Germline V gene data show CDR1 as LGHDT and CDR2 as YNNKEL (reference sequence). V lost 8 bases and J 3 bases, leaving 8 bases between the germline ends. The chain's CDR3 is CASGGGYEQYF. Here the CDR3 DNA reads TGTGCCAGCGGAGGAGGCTACGAGCAGTACTTC.

The chain joins TRBV11-3 to TRBJ2-1, with TRBD2 matching 7 bases. CDR3 length: 16 amino acids. V lost 1 base to trimming and J lost 1 base; unmatched junction nucleotides: 4. Germline CDR1 and CDR2: SGHNT and YENEEA. The CDR3 DNA is TGTGCCAGCAGCTTAGGCGGGAGTGGGTCCTACAATGAGCAGTTCTTC. Translation gives CASSLGGSGSYNEQFF.

The chain is built from TRBV21-1 and TRBJ1-5; the table's D call, TRBD1, has no DNA check behind it. TRBV21-1 is annotated as a pseudogene. There are 13 residues in the CDR3. The DNA of the CDR3 is TGTGCCAGCAACGTATGGACGGACAAGGCCCAGCATTTT. Protein product: CASNVWTDKAQHF.

The V gene is TRBV5-4, the J gene TRBJ2-3, with 9 positions matching TRBD1. The CDR3 is 15 residues long. V trimming: 4 bases; J trimming: 3 bases; junction bases outside the gene matches: 6. Per the germline V gene, CDR1 is SGHNT and CDR2 is YYREEE (reference sequence). CDR3 nucleotide sequence: TGTGCCAGCAGCGGCCGGGACAGGGCGACAGATACGCAGTATTTT. Protein: CASSGRDRATDTQYF.

The chain is built from TRBV7-2 and TRBJ2-5, with D maybe TRBD1 (6 bases). V was pared by 6 bases and J by 1 base, with 12 bases between. CDR1 and CDR2 (germline): SGHTA, FQGNSA. The CDR3 loop spans 14 amino acids. CDR3 region: CASRSRGSQETQYF. CDR3 nucleotide sequence: TGTGCCAGCAGGAGCAGGGGCAGCCAAGAGACCCAGTACTTC.

The V gene is TRBV7-9, the J gene TRBJ2-1; D is ambiguous. With 2 bases removed from V and 6 bases from J, the gap between germline ends came to 14 bases. The germline CDR1 and CDR2 sequences are SEHNR and FQNEAQ (reference sequence). The CDR3 is 15 residues long. CDR3 DNA: TGTGCCAGCAGCTTATACCCAGCCTCAGGCAATGAGCAGTTCTTC. Encoded protein: CASSLYPASGNEQFF. Using reference TRBV7-9 and TRBJ2-1 for the parts outside the CDR3, the full variable domain is DTGVSQNPRHKITKRGQNVTFRCDPISEHNRLYWYRQTLGQGPEFLTYFQNEAQLEKSRLLSDRFSAERPKGSFSTLEIQRTEQGDSAMYLCASSLYPASGNEQFFGPGTRLTVL.

The rearrangement uses TRBV18 and TRBJ2-5; weak D call: TRBD1 (5 bases). The CDR3 extends over 12 amino acids. Germline V gene data show CDR1 as KGHSH and CDR2 as LQKENI. With 6 bases removed from V and 3 bases from J, the gap between germline ends came to 8 bases. CDR3 in DNA: TGTGCCAGCTCGCCGACAGAAGAGACCCAGTACTTC. It is translated as CASSPTEETQYF. Supplemented by reference TRBV18 and TRBJ2-5, the full variable domain reads NAGVMQNPRHLVRRRGQEARLRCSPMKGHSHVYWYRQLPEEGLKFMVYLQKENIIDESGMPKERFSAEFPKEGPSILRIQQVVRGDSAAYFCASSPTEETQYFGPGTRLLVL.

J is TRBJ2-2 and V is TRBV6-5; the D gene is possibly TRBD1 (6 bases). CDR1 MNHEY and CDR2 SVGAGI come from the germline V gene. Trimming took off 7 bases at V and 5 bases at J, with 14 bases between the two ends. This CDR3 contains 14 residues. The CDR3 DNA reads TGTGCCAGCAATGCAGGGGCAGGGACCGGGGAGCTGTTTTTT. Translated, it gives CASNAGAGTGELFF.

The chain links TRBV28 to TRBJ1-1; D is unresolved. Per the germline V gene, CDR1 is MDHEN and CDR2 is SYDVKM. The CDR3 contains 14 residues. The V end lost 1 base, the J end lost 4 bases, and 10 bases lay between the germline ends. CDR3 region: CASSLFSAGTEAFF. CDR3 nucleotide sequence: TGTGCCAGCAGTTTATTTTCCGCGGGCACTGAAGCTTTCTTT.

This chain joins TRBV7-2 and TRBJ2-7, with TRBD2 matching 9 bases. The CDR3 loop spans 16 amino acids. Germline V CDR1 and CDR2: SGHTA, FQGNSA. V was clipped by 1 base and J by 2 bases; unmatched bases: 6. DNA for the CDR3: TGTGCCAGCAGCTTAGGGGCTAGCGGGACTACCTACGAGCAGTACTTC. Its protein is CASSLGASGTTYEQYF. Using reference TRBV7-2 and TRBJ2-7 for the parts outside the CDR3, the full variable domain is GAGVSQSPSNKVTEKGKDVELRCDPISGHTALYWYRQSLGQGLEFLIYFQGNSAPDKSGLPSDRFSAERTGGSVSTLTIQRTQQEDSAVYLCASSLGASGTTYEQYFGPGTRLTVT.

This sequence joins TRBV28 and TRBJ2-6; tentatively, D is TRBD2 (5 bases). Trimming left V 5 bases short and J 0 bases short, with 20 bases between. The CDR3 has 19 amino acids. The germline V gene has CDR1 MDHEN and CDR2 SYDVKM. DNA for the CDR3: TGTGCCAGCAGTGTCCCTTACCGGGGATCCCTCTCTGGGGCCAACGTCCTGACTTTC. Translation: CASSVPYRGSLSGANVLTF. Full variable domain (outside the CDR3, taken from reference TRBV28 and TRBJ2-6): DVKVTQSSRYLVKRTGEKVFLECVQDMDHENMFWYRQDPGLGLRLIYFSYDVKMKEKGDIPEGYSVSREKKERFSLILESASTNQTSMYLCASSVPYRGSLSGANVLTFGAGSRLTVL.

This clone came up once. J is TRBJ2-1 and V is TRBV3-1 (or the pseudogene TRBV3-2), with 7 bases lining up with TRBD2. CDR3 size: 17 residues. V shed 2 bases, J shed 2 bases, and the junction held 9 bases outside the gene matches. Germline CDR1 and CDR2: LGHDT and YNNKEL (reference sequence). CDR3 sequence (DNA): TGTGCCAGCAGCCAAAGATTCGGAAGCGGGGCCTACAATGAGCAGTTCTTC. Protein: CASSQRFGSGAYNEQFF.

The rearrangement links TRBV5-1 to TRBJ1-1, with D uncertain. Trimming removed 1 base from V and 0 bases from J, with 13 bases in between. The CDR3 contains 16 residues. Germline V CDR1 and CDR2: SGHRS, YFSETQ. The CDR3 spells CASSLNFGRMNTEAFF. The CDR3 coding sequence is TGCGCCAGCAGCTTGAATTTTGGCAGGATGAACACTGAAGCTTTCTTT.

The rearrangement uses TRBV7-6 and TRBJ2-2, with 10 bases aligning to TRBD2. V was clipped by 8 bases and J by 5 bases; unmatched bases: 8. Germline V gene sequence: CDR1 SGHVS, CDR2 FNYEAQ. This CDR3 contains 15 residues. The CDR3 region is CASSVAGGGTGELFF. CDR3 nucleotides: TGTGCCAGCTCGGTAGCGGGAGGAGGGACCGGGGAGCTGTTTTTT. The full variable domain, completed using reference TRBV7-6 and TRBJ2-2, is GAGVSQSPRYKVTKRGQDVALRCDPISGHVSLYWYRQALGQGPEFLTYFNYEAQQDKSGLPNDRFSAERPEGSISTLTIQRTEQRDSAMYRCASSVAGGGTGELFFGEGSRLTVL.

The V and J genes are TRBV28 and TRBJ1-5; D unclear. The CDR3 runs to 12 residues. Germline CDR1 is MDHEN and CDR2 is SYDVKM. Between the trimmed V and J ends, which lost 6 bases and 7 bases, there was a span of 10 bases. The CDR3 DNA sequence: TGTGCCAGCAGCCTACAGCAGCAGCCCCAGCATTTT. Translating gives CASSLQQQPQHF. The full variable domain, completed using reference TRBV28 and TRBJ1-5, is DVKVTQSSRYLVKRTGEKVFLECVQDMDHENMFWYRQDPGLGLRLIYFSYDVKMKEKGDIPEGYSVSREKKERFSLILESASTNQTSMYLCASSLQQQPQHFGDGTRLSIL.